Listed below are T cell receptor beta chains from one sample, sequenced in a study of blood T cells in healthy people across ages. Using its own MiXCR run on the 5' RACE reads, TCRdb lists one record per CDR3 protein. The sample carries 1 million to 1.2 million distinct CDR3 sequences, about two fifths recorded once. Material for sequencing was blood. The source is a man younger than 35 in good health. Both conserved end residues are part of each CDR3. D genes are given only for firm matches. Clone size is given for some rows only: seen once, a few or many times, or a class if the clone is expanded.

J gene | D gene | V gene | clone size | CDR3 DNA | CDR3 protein
TRBJ2-7 | . | TRBV20-1 | many | TGCAGTGCTAGAGCGCCCGAGGGCTACGAGCAGTACTTC | CSARAPEGYEQYF
TRBJ2-7 | . | TRBV12-3/TRBV12-4 | . | TGTGCCAGCAGTGTCCGCGAGGGCCCCTACGAGCAGTACTTC | CASSVREGPYEQYF
TRBJ2-1 | TRBD2 | TRBV6-1 | few | TGTGCCACCTGTCCCGGGGGGGCCTATGAGCAGTTCTTC | CATCPGGAYEQFF
TRBJ1-1 | TRBD1 | TRBV6-1 | . | TGTGCCAGCAGTGACCCGGACAGGGGGCCTACTGAAGCTTTCTTT | CASSDPDRGPTEAFF
TRBJ2-1 | TRBD1 | TRBV15 | . | TGTGCCACCAGCAGAGAGAACAGGGGGGATGAGCAGTTCTTC | CATSRENRGDEQFF
TRBJ1-5 | . | TRBV20-1 | few | TGCAGTGCCGGTTTAGGGGCCTCCAATCAGCCCCAGCATTTT | CSAGLGASNQPQHF
TRBJ1-5 | . | TRBV15 | few | TGTGCCACCGGGTTTTGGGGATCTAGCAATCAGCCCCAGCATTTT | CATGFWGSSNQPQHF
TRBJ1-5 | TRBD1 | TRBV29-1 | . | TGCAGCGGGGGGGACAGCCTGGGGCCCCAGCATTTT | CSGGDSLGPQHF
TRBJ2-5 | . | TRBV9 | . | TGTGCCAGCAGCGCGCCCGAAGCTCAAGAGACCCAGTACTTC | CASSAPEAQETQYF
TRBJ1-1 | . | TRBV18 | . | TGTGCCAGCTCACCCGACGGCCTCACTGAAGCTTTCTTT | CASSPDGLTEAFF
TRBJ2-5 | . | TRBV10-3 | . | TGTGCCATCAGTGTATCTCGCGGGGTCCAAGAGACCCAGTACTTC | CAISVSRGVQETQYF
TRBJ1-4 | . | TRBV20-1 | . | TGCAGTGCTACACCGATTTCGAAAGGTGAAAAACTGTTTTTT | CSATPISKGEKLFF
TRBJ1-1 | . | TRBV24-1 | few | TGTGCCACGGAAGATGGACAGAACACTGAAGCTTTCTTT | CATEDGQNTEAFF
TRBJ1-5 | . | TRBV7-8 | . | TGTGCCAGCAGCTTAATCTTATCTAGGGATCAGCCCCAGCATTTT | CASSLILSRDQPQHF
TRBJ1-1 | . | TRBV3-1 | . | TGTGCCAGCAGCCAAGATGTAGGGAGTACTGAAGCTTTCTTT | CASSQDVGSTEAFF
TRBJ2-3 | . | TRBV7-2 | . | TGTGCCAGCAGCTTAAGGGAGGAGGCGCAGTATTTT | CASSLREEAQYF
TRBJ1-1 | . | TRBV5-1 | . | TGCGCCAGCACCAGGGACGCGGGTAACACTGAAGCTTTCTTT | CASTRDAGNTEAFF
TRBJ2-5 | . | TRBV9 | . | TGTGCCAGCAGCGTAGGACTGAATGCTATCCAGTACTTC | CASSVGLNAIQYF
TRBJ2-3 | . | TRBV20-1 | . | TGCAGTGCCACCACTCCCGGGACTCCGGTCACAGATACGCAGTATTTT | CSATTPGTPVTDTQYF
TRBJ1-4 | . | TRBV7-6 | . | TGTGCCAGCAGCGGTCCGGACAGAAAACTGTTTTTT | CASSGPDRKLFF
TRBJ1-1 | TRBD1 | TRBV5-1 | . | TGCGCCAGCAGCCCCAGGGGGCATGGCACTGAAGCTTTCTTT | CASSPRGHGTEAFF
TRBJ2-6 | TRBD1 | TRBV29-1 | . | TGCAGCGCCCGAGGGGGCGATGGGGCCAACGTCCTGACTTTC | CSARGGDGANVLTF
TRBJ1-1 | . | TRBV20-1 | . | TGCAGTGCTAGAGATCTCGTCAGCTGGGAGAACACTGAAGCTTTCTTT | CSARDLVSWENTEAFF
TRBJ2-1 | TRBD2 | TRBV20-1 | . | TGCAGTGCTCCCGGGACTAGGTACAATGAGCAGTTCTTC | CSAPGTRYNEQFF
TRBJ2-1 | . | TRBV6-2/TRBV6-3 | . | TGTGCCAGCAGTTACCGGGAAGGGGAGAGGTACGAGCAGTTCTTC | CASSYREGERYEQFF
TRBJ2-3 | . | TRBV6-1 | . | TGTGCCAGCAGTGGTGGAGAACCCACAGATACGCAGTATTTT | CASSGGEPTDTQYF